What follows are 8 T cell receptor beta chains derived from one specimen sequenced in a study of cytomegalovirus exposure and HLA in healthy donors. The PCR had 60 Vbeta and 13 Jbeta primers. Assay used: immunoSEQ multiplex PCR; TCRdb lists only in-frame clones, some missing. The sample lists 95,000 to 150,000 clones; around 79% were seen once. Sequenced sample: PBMCs. The source is a woman aged 40 to 50 in good health and CMV-seronegative.

This clone was detected once. The chain couples TRBV2 to TRBJ2-5, with 10 bases that match TRBD2. The J call is in doubt because the DNA end fits TRBJ2-7 better. The CDR3 covers 15 residues. In germline, CDR1 is SNHLY, CDR2 FYNNEI. The CDR3 DNA reads TGTGCCAGCAGCGGTACTAGCGGGAAGGCCTACGAGCAGTACTTC. This codes for CASSGTSGKAYEQYF.

This chain joins TRBV7-6 and TRBJ2-5, with TRBD1 matching over 11 bases. Germline V gives CDR1 SGHVS, CDR2 FNYEAQ. V was pared by 5 bases and J by 4 bases, with 9 bases of the junction left unmatched. The CDR3 is made up of 16 amino acids. CDR3 sequence: CASSMFMGQGGETQYF. In nucleotides, the CDR3 is TGTGCCAGCAGCATGTTTATGGGACAGGGGGGAGAGACCCAGTACTTC.

This chain links TRBV28 with TRBJ1-2, with 7 bases matching TRBD1. V dropped 7 bases and J dropped 0; count of bases not matched to a gene: 8. This CDR3 is 15 amino acids long. Germline CDR1 MDHEN, CDR2 SYDVKM. DNA for the CDR3: TGTGCCAGCACCCCCGGACAGGCCGCTAACTATGGCTACACCTTC. As protein: CASTPGQAANYGYTF.

The chain carries TRBV28 and TRBJ2-7; D gene ambiguous. V dropped 5 bases and J dropped 3 bases, with 14 bases sitting between them. The CDR3 extends over 14 amino acids. The V gene's germline CDR1 is MDHEN and CDR2 SYDVKM. CDR3 sequence reads: CASSALTEIYEQYF. CDR3 DNA: TGTGCCAGCAGTGCGCTGACTGAAATCTACGAGCAGTACTTC.

The chain links TRBV6-5 to TRBJ1-2, with a tentative D call TRBD1 (5 bases). V lost 5 bases, J lost 10 bases, and 20 bases lay in between. The CDR3 length is 14 residues. Per germline, CDR1 MNHEY and CDR2 SVGAGI. The CDR3 loop reads CASSRGSIGYAYTF. CDR3 coding DNA: TGTGCCAGCAGTCGGGGGTCAATCGGGTACGCCTACACCTTC.

V and J are TRBV19 and TRBJ2-1; 10 bases are shared with TRBD2. The length of the CDR3 is 15 residues. The V segment lost 5 bases and the J segment 4 bases; nucleotides outside the gene matches: 5. CDR1 and CDR2 (germline): LNHDA, SQIVND (reference sequence). The CDR3 sequence is CASSVLAGAYNEQFF. As DNA, the CDR3 is TGTGCCAGTAGTGTCCTAGCGGGAGCTTACAATGAGCAGTTCTTC.

This sequence joins TRBV7-9 and TRBJ2-7, with TRBD1 as a possible D gene (6 bases). Germline CDR1 reads SEHNR; CDR2 reads FQNEAQ (reference sequence). The V end lost 5 bases, the J end lost 2 bases, and 13 bases lay between the germline ends. This CDR3 contains 14 residues. CDR3 residues: CASSERQEPYEQYF. For the CDR3, the DNA is TGTGCCAGCAGCGAGAGACAGGAGCCCTACGAGCAGTACTTC.

The rearrangement joins TRBV18 to TRBJ1-1; 8 bases map to TRBD1. The CDR3 loop spans 16 amino acids. V was pared by 3 bases and J by 5 bases, with 11 bases of the junction left unmatched. Germline V lookup: CDR1 KGHSH, CDR2 LQKENI. As DNA, the CDR3 is TGTGCCAGCTCACCGTTCCTGGACAGGGTAGATACTGAAGCTTTCTTT. It is translated as CASSPFLDRVDTEAFF.